The 31 T cell receptor beta chains given below trace back to one sample, sequenced in a study of radiotherapy plus CTLA-4 blockade in lung cancer. Profiling relied on immunoSEQ multiplex PCR, and the TCRdb table lists in-frame clones only, not all of them. The sample includes roughly 66,000 clones, around 83% of them seen just once. Sequenced material: peripheral blood, taken from a patient treated with radiotherapy plus ipilimumab. The receptors come from a human donor with non-small cell lung cancer who had a partial response to radiotherapy plus ipilimumab.

The chain joins TRBV11-2 to TRBJ2-7; weak D call: TRBD2 (7 bases). Deletions cut 5 bases from V and 5 bases from J, with 25 bases between. In germline, CDR1 is SGHAT, CDR2 FQNNGV. The CDR3 spans 17 residues. CDR3 amino acids: CASSPVAAGAILNEQYF. CDR3 sequence (DNA): TGTGCCAGCAGCCCGGTGGCGGCGGGGGCAATTTTAAACGAGCAGTACTTC.

V is TRBV5-1 and J is TRBJ2-2; D perhaps matches TRBD2 (5 bases). Germline V gene sequence: CDR1 SGHRS, CDR2 YFSETQ. Trimming shortened V by 4 bases and J by 4 bases, and 11 bases separated the two germline ends. CDR3 size: 14 residues. CDR3 sequence: CASSPGLITGELFF. The CDR3 DNA reads as TGCGCCAGCAGCCCCGGACTGATCACCGGGGAGCTGTTTTTT.

V is TRBV30 and J is TRBJ2-2; the D gene is possibly TRBD2 (5 bases). Germline-derived CDR1 and CDR2 are GTSNPN and SVGIG (reference sequence). Deletions cut 3 bases from V and 4 bases from J, with 12 bases between. The CDR3 has 14 amino acids. This CDR3 is CAWSGTRSTGELFF. The CDR3 DNA is TGTGCCTGGAGCGGCACTAGGAGCACCGGGGAGCTGTTTTTT.

The chain couples TRBV5-1 to TRBJ1-1; no firm D call. Germline CDR1 reads SGHRS; CDR2 reads YFSETQ. CDR3 size: 15 residues. V was clipped by 0 bases and J by 0 bases, with 9 bases between them. For the CDR3, the DNA is TGCGCCAGCAGCTTGGGGAACAGTCTGAACACTGAAGCTTTCTTT. Its translation: CASSLGNSLNTEAFF.

V usage is TRBV28 and J usage is TRBJ2-7; D uncertain. This CDR3 is built from 16 residues. V was cut by 3 bases and J by 0 bases, with 15 bases left in between. Germline loops: CDR1 MDHEN, CDR2 SYDVKM. CDR3 coding DNA: TGTGCCAGCAGTTTGTCCCCCCAGGCCCTCTCCTACGAGCAGTACTTC. This gives the protein CASSLSPQALSYEQYF. The full variable domain, its missing parts supplied by reference TRBV28 and TRBJ2-7, is DVKVTQSSRYLVKRTGEKVFLECVQDMDHENMFWYRQDPGLGLRLIYFSYDVKMKEKGDIPEGYSVSREKKERFSLILESASTNQTSMYLCASSLSPQALSYEQYFGPGTRLTVT.

This clone was observed a handful of times. The chain combines TRBV30 with TRBJ1-5; D is perhaps TRBD1 (5 bases). V was pared by 1 base and J by 7 bases, with 11 bases between. CDR3 length: 13 amino acids. Germline CDR1 reads GTSNPN; CDR2 reads SVGIG (reference sequence). This CDR3 is CAWSGQGPQPQHF. Written as DNA, the CDR3 is TGTGCCTGGAGTGGGCAGGGCCCCCAGCCCCAGCATTTT.

V is TRBV9 and J is TRBJ2-7; 9 bases fit TRBD1. The CDR3 runs 15 residues. V dropped 4 bases and J dropped 2; count of bases not matched to a gene: 7. Germline V gives CDR1 SGDLS, CDR2 YYNGEE. The CDR3 loop reads CASSLRDRATYEQYF. As DNA, the CDR3 is TGTGCCAGCAGCCTCCGGGACAGGGCGACCTACGAGCAGTACTTC.

This chain joins TRBV28 and TRBJ2-6, with D tentatively TRBD1 (5 bases). The V gene lost 6 bases and the J gene lost 1 base, with 10 bases spanning the gap. Germline V CDR1 and CDR2: MDHEN, SYDVKM. The CDR3 is made up of 15 amino acids. This CDR3 is CASSIAGSGANVLTF. CDR3 DNA sequence: TGTGCCAGCAGCATCGCAGGGTCTGGGGCCAACGTCCTGACTTTC.

The V gene is TRBV4-1, the J gene TRBJ2-1; perhaps TRBD2 as D (5 bases). CDR1 and CDR2 from the germline V gene are MGHRA and YSYEKL. CDR3 length equals 17 residues. Trimming took off 0 bases at V and 1 base at J, with 13 bases between the two ends. The chain's CDR3 is CASSQDRSLASYNEQFF. CDR3 sequence (DNA): TGCGCCAGCAGCCAAGATAGGAGCCTAGCATCCTACAATGAGCAGTTCTTC.

The rearrangement links TRBV10-3 to TRBJ1-5; the D gene is possibly TRBD1 (6 bases). The V gene lost 0 bases and the J gene lost 5 bases, with 20 bases spanning the gap. Germline values: CDR1 ENHRY, CDR2 SYGVKD. The CDR3 runs to 18 residues. The CDR3 sequence: CAISESKSSGADDQPQHF. CDR3 sequence (DNA): TGTGCCATCAGTGAGTCGAAGAGTTCAGGGGCTGATGATCAGCCCCAGCATTTT.

Points on this clone: The CDR3 carries no conserved terminal phenylalanine or tryptophan, so it likely arises from a read error. The chain uses TRBV15 and TRBJ2-7, with a weak D call TRBD1 (5 bases). The ends were cut back, 1 base at V and 4 bases at J, with 17 bases in the middle. Germline V gene data show CDR1 as LNHNV and CDR2 as YYDKDF (reference sequence). The CDR3 is made up of 16 amino acids. CDR3 protein: CATSRGGGASAYEQYL. As DNA, the CDR3 is TGTGCCACCAGCAGAGGGGGTGGGGCGAGCGCTTACGAGCAGTACCTC.

V and J are TRBV5-1 and TRBJ1-4, with 10 bases identical to TRBD1. The V segment lost 3 bases and the J segment 6 bases; nucleotides outside the gene matches: 8. Germline loops: CDR1 SGHRS, CDR2 YFSETQ. This CDR3 spans 16 amino acids. This CDR3 reads CASSSAPGQGYEKLFF. CDR3 nucleotide sequence: TGCGCCAGCAGCTCCGCTCCGGGACAGGGGTATGAAAAACTGTTTTTT.

This clone is a singleton in its sample. This chain uses TRBV7-8 with TRBJ1-1, with 9 nucleotides matching TRBD1. The CDR3 has 14 residues. V was clipped by 3 bases and J by 12 bases; unmatched bases: 11. Germline CDR1 SGHVS, CDR2 FQNEAQ. This chain's CDR3 is CASSLGTGFSTPFF. The CDR3, as DNA: TGTGCCAGCAGCTTGGGGACAGGGTTTTCTACACCTTTCTTT.

The V call is TRBV28, the J call TRBJ2-5; 8 bases agree with TRBD1. The V gene's germline CDR1 is MDHEN and CDR2 SYDVKM. Trimming cost V 3 bases and J 3 bases; bases outside gene matches: 0. There are 13 residues in the CDR3. The CDR3: CASSLGQEETQYF. The CDR3 region has the DNA TGTGCCAGCAGTTTGGGACAGGAAGAGACCCAGTACTTC.

V usage is TRBV11-1 and J usage is TRBJ2-1; D is possibly TRBD2 (5 bases). The CDR3 length is 13 residues. V was clipped by 5 bases and J by 6 bases, with 11 bases between them. Germline lookup yields CDR1 SGHAT and CDR2 FQDESV (reference sequence). Here the CDR3 reads CASSGRGINEQFF. CDR3 in DNA: TGTGCCAGCAGCGGACGGGGTATCAATGAGCAGTTCTTC. Together with reference TRBV11-1 and TRBJ2-1, the CDR3 gives the full variable domain: EAEVAQSPRYKITEKSQAVAFWCDPISGHATLYWYRQILGQGPELLVQFQDESVVDDSQLPKDRFSAERLKGVDSTLKIQPAELGDSAMYLCASSGRGINEQFFGPGTRLTVL.

The chain couples TRBV30 to TRBJ2-3, with 7 bases lining up with TRBD2. J was trimmed by 10 bases and V by 0 bases; bases with no gene match: 19. Germline CDR1 is GTSNPN and CDR2 is SVGIG (reference sequence). This CDR3 contains 17 residues. CDR3 in amino acids: CAWSVGYGGRGLSAQYF. Here the CDR3 DNA reads TGTGCCTGGAGTGTAGGATACGGCGGGAGAGGGCTGAGTGCGCAGTATTTT.

This clone was detected a few times. The chain combines TRBV6-1 with TRBJ2-1; D might be TRBD2 (6 bases). Trimming removed 6 bases at V and 7 bases at J, with 13 bases between. There are 13 residues in the CDR3. Looked up from germline, CDR1 is MNHNS and CDR2 is SASEGT. The CDR3 bases are TGTGCCAGCAGGGAGGGACGTCGGAATGAGCAGTTCTTC. It specifies CASREGRRNEQFF.

This clone was seen more than once but under ten times. The J gene is TRBJ2-3, the V gene TRBV11-3; 13 bases match TRBD2. V trimming: 5 bases; J trimming: 6 bases; junction bases outside the gene matches: 8. In germline, CDR1 is SGHNT, CDR2 YENEEA. The CDR3 has 16 residues. CDR3 sequence reads: CASSPGLAGASDTQYF. DNA for the CDR3: TGTGCCAGCAGCCCAGGACTAGCGGGGGCGTCTGATACGCAGTATTTT. Variable domain in full (rest from reference TRBV11-3 and TRBJ2-3): EAGVVQSPRYKIIEKKQPVAFWCNPISGHNTLYWYLQNLGQGPELLIRYENEEAVDDSQLPKDRFSAERLKGVDSTLKIQPAELGDSAVYLCASSPGLAGASDTQYFGPGTRLTVL.

CDR3 amino acids: CATTSAGGNEQFF. The CDR3 bases are TGCGCCACCACGTCCGCCGGGGGGAATGAGCAGTTCTTC. The V gene is TRBV10-1, the J gene TRBJ2-1; 7 nucleotides match TRBD2. Germline V gene sequence: CDR1 WNHNN, CDR2 SYGVQD (reference sequence). J lost 7 bases, V lost 10 bases, and 10 bases had no gene match. There are 13 residues in the CDR3.

The chain has TRBV5-1 and TRBJ1-1; D gene uncertain. V was cut by 2 bases and J by 5 bases, with 7 bases left in between. The CDR3 runs 12 residues. Germline assignment: CDR1 SGHRS and CDR2 YFSETQ. CDR3 in amino acids: CASSFRGTEAFF. The CDR3 coding sequence is TGCGCCAGCAGCTTTCGGGGTACTGAAGCTTTCTTT.

The gene calls are TRBV6-6 and TRBJ2-2; 8 bases fit TRBD1. Germline V gene data show CDR1 as MNHNY and CDR2 as SVGAGI (reference sequence). The CDR3 runs 15 residues. Trimming at V came to 4 bases and at J to 4 bases, leaving 5 bases not matched to a gene. This chain's CDR3 is CASSSDRDGTGELFF. DNA of the CDR3: TGTGCCAGCAGTTCGGACAGGGACGGCACCGGGGAGCTGTTTTTT.

The V call is TRBV30, the J call TRBJ1-5, with 7 positions matching TRBD1. V shed 2 bases and J 3 bases; nucleotides not matched to a gene: 1. Germline V gives CDR1 GTSNPN, CDR2 SVGIG (reference sequence). The CDR3 has 13 residues. Here the CDR3 DNA reads TGTGCCTGGAGTCAGGGGGTCAATCAGCCCCAGCATTTT. This translates into CAWSQGVNQPQHF.

This clone was picked up a small number of times. V usage is TRBV19 and J usage is TRBJ1-1; possible D gene TRBD1, 5 bases. Germline V CDR1 and CDR2: LNHDA, SQIVND (reference sequence). Trimming removed 7 bases at V and 5 bases at J, with 14 bases between. The CDR3 covers 13 residues. The CDR3 nucleotides read TGTGCCAGTACCCCCCGCGGGGGGACTGAAGCTTTCTTT. It yields the protein CASTPRGGTEAFF.

The CDR3 nucleotides read TGTGCCAGCTCACCATTCGTAGACTCCGGGAGAAACACCATATATTTT. Protein sequence: CASSPFVDSGRNTIYF. The rearrangement uses TRBV18 and TRBJ1-3; D not certain. This CDR3 has 16 residues. Germline loops: CDR1 KGHSH, CDR2 LQKENI. Trimming removed 2 bases at V and 5 bases at J, with 16 bases between.

The gene calls are TRBV19 and TRBJ2-2, with 9 bases aligning to TRBD2. There are 15 residues in the CDR3. Germline-derived CDR1 and CDR2 are LNHDA and SQIVND (reference sequence). The V segment lost 6 bases and the J segment 6 bases; nucleotides outside the gene matches: 8. The CDR3 region has the DNA TGTGCCAGTAGATCCCTAGCGGGGTGGGCCGGGGAGCTGTTTTTT. Encoded protein: CASRSLAGWAGELFF.

The chain employs TRBV6-4 and TRBJ2-2; D may be TRBD2 (5 bases). This CDR3 is built from 15 residues. Germline assignment: CDR1 MRHNA and CDR2 SNTAGT. Deletions cut 3 bases from V and 2 bases from J, with 10 bases between. CDR3 bases: TGTGCCAGCAGTGATCGCGGGTTAAACACCGGGGAGCTGTTTTTT. Translation: CASSDRGLNTGELFF.

The chain uses TRBV27 and TRBJ1-5, with 12 bases lining up with TRBD1. This CDR3 contains 15 residues. Looked up from germline, CDR1 is MNHEY and CDR2 is SMNVEV (reference sequence). Trimming cost V 6 bases and J 6 bases; bases outside gene matches: 6. CDR3 in DNA: TGTGCCAGCAGGACGGGACAGGGGGCGGCTCAGCCCCAGCATTTT. Residues: CASRTGQGAAQPQHF.

The chain recombines TRBV30 with TRBJ2-5, with TRBD2 matching over 9 bases. Trimming cost V 3 bases and J 1 base; bases outside gene matches: 15. CDR3 size: 18 residues. Germline V gene data show CDR1 as GTSNPN and CDR2 as SVGIG (reference sequence). The CDR3 loop is CAWSERPRAGGFQETQYF. CDR3 nucleotides: TGTGCCTGGAGCGAACGACCCCGGGCGGGAGGGTTCCAAGAGACCCAGTACTTC.

The chain uses TRBV9 and TRBJ2-1; D may be TRBD1 (5 bases). The V gene's germline CDR1 is SGDLS and CDR2 YYNGEE. CDR3 length equals 16 residues. V was pared by 0 bases and J by 0 bases, with 10 bases between. CDR3 amino acids: CASSVEGSSSYNEQFF. The CDR3 DNA reads as TGTGCCAGCAGCGTAGAGGGGTCGAGCTCCTACAATGAGCAGTTCTTC.

J is TRBJ1-2 and V is TRBV28; 7 bases agree with TRBD1. Germline V gives CDR1 MDHEN, CDR2 SYDVKM. The trim removed 6 bases at V and 3 bases at J, leaving 7 bases unmatched. CDR3 size: 14 residues. The CDR3 DNA sequence: TGTGCCAGCAGCACAATAGGGGGCGACTATGGCTACACCTTC. Its translation: CASSTIGGDYGYTF.

The chain couples TRBV7-9 to TRBJ2-4, with 7 bases that match TRBD2. V lost 1 base, J lost 6 bases, and 6 bases stayed unmatched. The CDR3 has 15 residues. Germline loops: CDR1 SEHNR, CDR2 FQNEAQ (reference sequence). DNA for the CDR3: TGTGCCAGCAGCTTAGGTTTTGGGGAGGGAAACATTCAGTACTTC. Translating gives CASSLGFGEGNIQYF.